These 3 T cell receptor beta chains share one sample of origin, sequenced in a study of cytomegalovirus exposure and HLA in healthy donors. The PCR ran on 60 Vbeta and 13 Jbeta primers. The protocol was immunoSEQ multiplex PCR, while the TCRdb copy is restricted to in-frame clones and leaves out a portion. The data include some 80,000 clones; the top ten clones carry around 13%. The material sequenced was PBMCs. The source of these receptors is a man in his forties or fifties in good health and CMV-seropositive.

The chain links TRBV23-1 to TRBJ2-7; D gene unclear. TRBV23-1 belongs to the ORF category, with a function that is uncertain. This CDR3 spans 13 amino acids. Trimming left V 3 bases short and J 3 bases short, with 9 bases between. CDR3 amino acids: CASSQAFHYEQYF. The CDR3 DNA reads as TGCGCCAGCAGTCAGGCCTTCCACTACGAGCAGTACTTC.

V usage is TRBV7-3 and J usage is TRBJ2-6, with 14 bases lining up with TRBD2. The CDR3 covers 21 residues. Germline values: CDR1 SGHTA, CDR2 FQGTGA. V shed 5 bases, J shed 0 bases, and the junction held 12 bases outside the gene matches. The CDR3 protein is CASSPRGLAGGPFSGANVLTF. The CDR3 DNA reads TGTGCCAGCAGCCCCCGCGGACTAGCGGGGGGCCCGTTCTCTGGGGCCAACGTCCTGACTTTC.

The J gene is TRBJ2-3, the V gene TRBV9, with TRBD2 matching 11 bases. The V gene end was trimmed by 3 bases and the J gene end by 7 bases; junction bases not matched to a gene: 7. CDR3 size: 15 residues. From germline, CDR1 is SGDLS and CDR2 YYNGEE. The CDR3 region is CASSALAGEGNTQYF. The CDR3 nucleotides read TGTGCCAGCAGCGCACTAGCGGGGGAAGGGAATACGCAGTATTTT.